The rows below give T cell receptor beta chains drawn from one sample of a study of cytomegalovirus exposure and HLA in healthy donors. TCRdb's copy holds only in-frame clones and misses some; the assay was immunoSEQ multiplex PCR. The table includes 200,000 to 250,000 clones, approximately 79% detected once. Sequencing input: PBMCs. The origin of the receptors is a girl aged 2 to 10 in good health and CMV-seronegative. Each CDR3 is given with its conserved first and last residue. The order of the fields is V gene, D gene, clone size, J gene, CDR3 protein, CDR3 DNA. The D gene is left open where the match is weak. For some rows the clone size is stated as once, few or many, or as a class when expanded; others skip it.

v_gene: TRBV5-1; d_gene: TRBD2; abundance: NA; j_gene: TRBJ2-7; CDR3aa: CASITPGGGYEQYF; CDR3nt: TGCGCCAGCATCACTCCGGGAGGGGGGTACGAGCAGTACTTC
v_gene: TRBV2; d_gene: TRBD2; abundance: NA; j_gene: TRBJ2-5; CDR3aa: CASNVAGGVETQYF; CDR3nt: TGTGCCAGCAACGTGGCGGGAGGGGTGGAGACCCAGTACTTC
v_gene: TRBV27; d_gene: TRBD1; abundance: NA; j_gene: TRBJ2-7; CDR3aa: CASSSLQGWNEQYF; CDR3nt: TGTGCCAGCAGTTCTCTACAGGGGTGGAACGAGCAGTACTTC
v_gene: TRBV5-6; d_gene: NA; abundance: NA; j_gene: TRBJ1-4; CDR3aa: CASSSTYRVNNEKLFF; CDR3nt: TGTGCCAGCAGCTCGACTTACAGGGTGAATAATGAAAAACTGTTTTTT
v_gene: TRBV30; d_gene: TRBD1; abundance: once; j_gene: TRBJ1-2; CDR3aa: CAWSSQGRSSRGYTF; CDR3nt: TGTGCCTGGAGTTCACAGGGGAGATCGAGTCGTGGCTACACCTTC
v_gene: TRBV5-1; d_gene: NA; abundance: NA; j_gene: TRBJ2-1; CDR3aa: CASSLDGSHVYEQFF; CDR3nt: TGCGCCAGCAGCTTGGATGGGAGTCATGTGTATGAGCAGTTCTTC
v_gene: TRBV2; d_gene: NA; abundance: NA; j_gene: TRBJ2-7; CDR3aa: CASSSSPQGREQYF; CDR3nt: TGTGCCAGCAGTTCTTCCCCCCAGGGAAGGGAGCAGTACTTC
v_gene: TRBV10-3; d_gene: TRBD1; abundance: few; j_gene: TRBJ1-6; CDR3aa: CAASGGQGAGSYNSPLHF; CDR3nt: TGTGCCGCCTCAGGCGGCCAGGGGGCAGGGTCCTATAATTCACCCCTCCACTTT
v_gene: TRBV6-1; d_gene: NA; abundance: NA; j_gene: TRBJ1-3; CDR3aa: CASSESGISGNTIYF; CDR3nt: TGTGCCAGCAGTGAATCCGGGATCTCTGGAAACACCATATATTTT
v_gene: TRBV6-5; d_gene: TRBD2; abundance: NA; j_gene: TRBJ2-2; CDR3aa: CASSYGGDTGELFF; CDR3nt: TGTGCCAGCAGTTACGGGGGGGACACCGGGGAGCTGTTTTTT
v_gene: TRBV29-1; d_gene: NA; abundance: NA; j_gene: TRBJ2-2; CDR3aa: CSVETTVTGELFF; CDR3nt: TGCAGCGTTGAAACGACAGTCACCGGGGAGCTGTTTTTT
v_gene: TRBV6-6; d_gene: NA; abundance: NA; j_gene: TRBJ1-5; CDR3aa: CASSYSASGQPQHF; CDR3nt: TGTGCCAGCAGTTACTCCGCCTCAGGCCAGCCCCAGCATTTT
v_gene: TRBV19; d_gene: TRBD1; abundance: NA; j_gene: TRBJ1-4; CDR3aa: CASKQGREKLFF; CDR3nt: TGTGCCAGTAAACAGGGGCGGGAAAAACTGTTTTTT
v_gene: TRBV27; d_gene: NA; abundance: NA; j_gene: TRBJ2-1; CDR3aa: CASSTAGDEQFF; CDR3nt: TGTGCCAGTTCGACGGCCGGGGATGAGCAGTTCTTC
v_gene: TRBV18; d_gene: NA; abundance: once; j_gene: TRBJ2-5; CDR3aa: CASSPLAGEETQYF; CDR3nt: TGTGCCAGCTCACCACTGGCAGGGGAAGAGACCCAGTACTTC
v_gene: TRBV2; d_gene: NA; abundance: NA; j_gene: TRBJ1-1; CDR3aa: CASSSGKEAFF; CDR3nt: TGTGCCAGCTCCTCGGGGAAGGAGGCTTTCTTT
v_gene: TRBV5-1; d_gene: NA; abundance: NA; j_gene: TRBJ1-2; CDR3aa: CASKRGDVSTLYGYTF; CDR3nt: TGCGCCAGCAAGCGGGGAGACGTGTCGACACTCTATGGCTACACCTTC
v_gene: TRBV18; d_gene: TRBD2; abundance: NA; j_gene: TRBJ2-7; CDR3aa: CASSPRNSGTSYEQYF; CDR3nt: TGTGCCAGCTCACCAAGGAATAGCGGGACCTCCTACGAGCAGTACTTC
v_gene: TRBV14; d_gene: NA; abundance: NA; j_gene: TRBJ2-1; CDR3aa: CASSHRGGNEQFF; CDR3nt: TGTGCCAGCAGCCACCGAGGAGGTAATGAGCAGTTCTTC
v_gene: TRBV19; d_gene: TRBD1; abundance: NA; j_gene: TRBJ2-7; CDR3aa: CASSIQGAYSEQYF; CDR3nt: TGTGCCAGTAGTATACAGGGGGCGTATAGTGAGCAGTACTTC
v_gene: TRBV6-6; d_gene: NA; abundance: NA; j_gene: TRBJ2-5; CDR3aa: CASNDWLQETQYF; CDR3nt: TGTGCCAGCAACGACTGGCTACAAGAGACCCAGTACTTC
v_gene: TRBV25-1; d_gene: TRBD1; abundance: NA; j_gene: TRBJ1-2; CDR3aa: CASSPPGTGIYGYTF; CDR3nt: TGTGCCAGCAGTCCTCCTGGGACAGGGATTTATGGCTACACCTTC
v_gene: TRBV7-9; d_gene: TRBD1; abundance: NA; j_gene: TRBJ1-4; CDR3aa: CASSETGGEKLFF; CDR3nt: TGTGCCAGCTCTGAGACAGGGGGCGAAAAACTGTTTTTT
v_gene: TRBV18; d_gene: TRBD1; abundance: NA; j_gene: TRBJ2-5; CDR3aa: CASSPLGQGAGETQYF; CDR3nt: TGTGCCAGCTCACCACTGGGACAGGGGGCAGGAGAGACCCAGTACTTC
v_gene: TRBV19; d_gene: NA; abundance: few; j_gene: TRBJ1-1; CDR3aa: CASSTGQSAEAFF; CDR3nt: TGTGCCAGTAGTACAGGACAGTCCGCTGAAGCTTTCTTT
v_gene: TRBV6-6; d_gene: NA; abundance: NA; j_gene: TRBJ2-7; CDR3aa: CASSYERTYWEQYF; CDR3nt: TGTGCCAGCAGTTACGAGAGGACTTATTGGGAGCAGTACTTC
v_gene: TRBV5-1; d_gene: TRBD2; abundance: NA; j_gene: TRBJ2-3; CDR3aa: CASSPGGARLTDTQYF; CDR3nt: TGCGCCAGCTCCCCCGGGGGGGCCCGACTCACAGATACGCAGTATTTT
v_gene: TRBV29-1; d_gene: TRBD1; abundance: NA; j_gene: TRBJ1-5; CDR3aa: CSVRGTGNQPQHF; CDR3nt: TGCAGCGTACGAGGGACAGGCAATCAGCCCCAGCATTTT
v_gene: TRBV6-5; d_gene: TRBD1; abundance: NA; j_gene: TRBJ2-5; CDR3aa: CASRSRDRGLETQYF; CDR3nt: TGTGCCAGCAGGTCCCGGGACAGGGGGCTCGAGACCCAGTACTTC
v_gene: TRBV9; d_gene: NA; abundance: NA; j_gene: TRBJ1-1; CDR3aa: CASSVGPQNTEAFF; CDR3nt: TGTGCCAGCAGCGTAGGGCCACAGAACACTGAAGCTTTCTTT
v_gene: TRBV7-9; d_gene: NA; abundance: NA; j_gene: TRBJ1-4; CDR3aa: CASSTLLQGATNEKLFF; CDR3nt: TGTGCCAGCAGCACCCTTCTGCAGGGTGCAACTAATGAAAAACTGTTTTTT
v_gene: TRBV18; d_gene: NA; abundance: few; j_gene: TRBJ2-2; CDR3aa: CASSPRSTGELFF; CDR3nt: TGTGCCAGCTCACCAAGGAGCACCGGGGAGCTGTTTTTT
v_gene: TRBV2; d_gene: NA; abundance: NA; j_gene: TRBJ1-3; CDR3aa: CVSSEASHSGNTIYF; CDR3nt: TGTGTCAGCAGTGAAGCGTCACACTCTGGAAACACCATATATTTT
v_gene: TRBV4-1; d_gene: TRBD2; abundance: few; j_gene: TRBJ2-7; CDR3aa: CASSQELGSGSSYEQYF; CDR3nt: TGCGCCAGCAGCCAAGAGCTGGGTAGCGGGAGCTCCTACGAGCAGTACTTC
v_gene: TRBV27; d_gene: TRBD2; abundance: NA; j_gene: TRBJ2-3; CDR3aa: CASSLGLAGADTQYF; CDR3nt: TGTGCCAGCAGTTTAGGACTAGCGGGCGCAGATACGCAGTATTTT
v_gene: TRBV29-1; d_gene: TRBD2; abundance: few; j_gene: TRBJ2-1; CDR3aa: CSGDGLAGDRNEQFF; CDR3nt: TGCAGCGGAGACGGGTTAGCGGGGGATCGGAATGAGCAGTTCTTC
v_gene: TRBV2; d_gene: TRBD2; abundance: NA; j_gene: TRBJ2-2; CDR3aa: CASSPGGGELFF; CDR3nt: TGTGCCAGCAGCCCGGGGGGTGGGGAGCTGTTTTTT
v_gene: TRBV7-2; d_gene: NA; abundance: NA; j_gene: TRBJ2-1; CDR3aa: CASSLIRGVASHYNEQFF; CDR3nt: TGTGCCAGCAGCTTAATTCGCGGGGTAGCGTCTCACTACAATGAGCAGTTCTTC
v_gene: TRBV4-2; d_gene: TRBD1; abundance: NA; j_gene: TRBJ2-7; CDR3aa: CASSPLLDRDGEQYF; CDR3nt: TGTGCCAGCAGCCCGTTACTAGACAGGGACGGCGAGCAGTACTTC
v_gene: TRBV6-1; d_gene: TRBD1; abundance: NA; j_gene: TRBJ2-5; CDR3aa: CASSEQDRGWETQYF; CDR3nt: TGTGCCAGCAGTGAACAAGACAGGGGGTGGGAGACCCAGTACTTC
v_gene: TRBV5-6; d_gene: TRBD1; abundance: NA; j_gene: TRBJ1-1; CDR3aa: CASSLTGVEAFF; CDR3nt: TGTGCCAGCAGCTTAACAGGGGTTGAAGCTTTCTTT
v_gene: TRBV5-1; d_gene: TRBD2; abundance: NA; j_gene: TRBJ2-1; CDR3aa: CASSPGLAGGYEQFF; CDR3nt: TGCGCCAGCAGCCCGGGACTAGCGGGAGGCTATGAGCAGTTCTTC
v_gene: TRBV6-1; d_gene: NA; abundance: NA; j_gene: TRBJ2-4; CDR3aa: CASSRGDVNIQYF; CDR3nt: TGTGCCAGCAGCAGAGGAGATGTAAACATTCAGTACTTC
v_gene: TRBV7-9; d_gene: TRBD1; abundance: NA; j_gene: TRBJ2-7; CDR3aa: CASIPGDRVYEQYF; CDR3nt: TGTGCCAGCATCCCCGGGGACAGGGTCTACGAGCAGTACTTC
v_gene: TRBV4-1; d_gene: NA; abundance: NA; j_gene: TRBJ1-2; CDR3aa: CASSPSRVHGYTF; CDR3nt: TGCGCCAGCAGCCCCTCTCGAGTCCATGGCTACACCTTC
v_gene: TRBV5-1; d_gene: NA; abundance: NA; j_gene: TRBJ2-7; CDR3aa: CASSLASSVSPSYEQYF; CDR3nt: TGCGCCAGCAGCTTGGCCTCTTCGGTCTCACCCTCCTACGAGCAGTACTTC
v_gene: TRBV19; d_gene: NA; abundance: once; j_gene: TRBJ2-3; CDR3aa: CASSGAQGSMYTQYF; CDR3nt: TGTGCCAGTAGCGGAGCGCAGGGGTCGATGTATACGCAGTATTTT
v_gene: TRBV7-9; d_gene: TRBD1; abundance: few; j_gene: TRBJ1-3; CDR3aa: CASSFAGTVLLSGNTIYF; CDR3nt: TGTGCCAGCAGCTTTGCCGGGACAGTCTTACTCTCTGGAAACACCATATATTTT
v_gene: TRBV10-3; d_gene: NA; abundance: NA; j_gene: TRBJ1-2; CDR3aa: CAISEEEGLYGYTF; CDR3nt: TGTGCCATCAGTGAGGAGGAGGGTTTGTATGGCTACACCTTC
v_gene: TRBV27; d_gene: NA; abundance: NA; j_gene: TRBJ1-1; CDR3aa: CASSFVRGTEAFF; CDR3nt: TGTGCCAGCAGTTTCGTTAGGGGCACTGAAGCTTTCTTT
v_gene: TRBV14; d_gene: NA; abundance: NA; j_gene: TRBJ1-4; CDR3aa: CASSQGHWNEKLFF; CDR3nt: TGTGCCAGCAGCCAGGGACACTGGAATGAAAAACTGTTTTTT
v_gene: TRBV11-2; d_gene: TRBD2; abundance: NA; j_gene: TRBJ2-1; CDR3aa: CASIRDRLAGGYNEQFF; CDR3nt: TGTGCCAGCATCCGAGACCGGCTAGCGGGAGGATACAATGAGCAGTTCTTC